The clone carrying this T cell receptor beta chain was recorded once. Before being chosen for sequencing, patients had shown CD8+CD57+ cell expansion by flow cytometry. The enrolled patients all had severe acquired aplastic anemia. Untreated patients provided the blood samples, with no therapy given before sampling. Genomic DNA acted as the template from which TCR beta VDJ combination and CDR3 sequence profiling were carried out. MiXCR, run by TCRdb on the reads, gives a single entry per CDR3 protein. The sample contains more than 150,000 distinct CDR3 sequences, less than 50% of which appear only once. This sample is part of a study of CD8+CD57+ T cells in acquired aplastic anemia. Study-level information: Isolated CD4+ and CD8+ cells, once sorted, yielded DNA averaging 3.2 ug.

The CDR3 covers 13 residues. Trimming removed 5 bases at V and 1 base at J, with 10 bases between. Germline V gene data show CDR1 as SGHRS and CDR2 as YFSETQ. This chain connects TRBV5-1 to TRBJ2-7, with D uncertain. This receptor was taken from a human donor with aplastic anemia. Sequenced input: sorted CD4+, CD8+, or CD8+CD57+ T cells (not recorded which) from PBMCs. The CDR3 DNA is TGCGCCAGCAGTTCGGCCCCTTCCTACGAGCAGTACTTC. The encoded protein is CASSSAPSYEQYF.